These T cell receptor beta chains were read from a single sample in a study of blood T cells in healthy people across ages. From the 5' RACE reads, TCRdb called clonotypes with MiXCR, one entry per CDR3 protein. This sample has approximately 800,000 distinct CDR3 sequences, with roughly 25% found just once. These data were also filed under a second study, of T cells of mothers and their children.

Sequencing was performed on blood. The receptors derive from a boy between 5 and 17 years old in good health. Both conserved end residues are part of each CDR3. Each record gives: clone size, CDR3 length, J gene, V gene, CDR3 protein. Some rows have no size entry. The others give once, few or many, or a class for an expanded clone.

few 10 TRBJ2-5 TRBV2 CARQWGTQYF
- 15 TRBJ1-4 TRBV4-2 CASSQRLVYNEKLFF
- 17 - TRBV6-5 CASSSPHLAGGYDEQFF
many 13 TRBJ1-2 TRBV6-5 CASSNRASYGYTF
- 15 TRBJ2-7 TRBV4-3 CASSQGRAVEYEQYF
- 14 TRBJ2-7 TRBV12-3/TRBV12-4 CASTPSGGPYEQYF
few 15 TRBJ2-6 TRBV2 CASKGPAGGANVLTF
few 13 TRBJ2-5 TRBV12-3/TRBV12-4 CASSQRVWETQYF
- 17 TRBJ2-4 TRBV7-7 CASSFGRQREAKNIQYF
- 17 TRBJ2-7 TRBV27 CASSLSFGYKGRYEQYF
- 18 TRBJ2-5 TRBV4-1 CASSQGIGVAGDAETQYF
- 13 TRBJ2-1 TRBV25-1 CASSAYSGSLQFF
- 19 TRBJ2-1 TRBV7-6 CTSSLAPYIAGGRDNEQFF
- 15 TRBJ2-7 TRBV18 CASSPNGQQFYEQYF
- 16 TRBJ2-7 TRBV21-1 CASSKEGPSGTYEQYF
few 16 TRBJ2-3 TRBV25-1 CASSESGRGGTDTQYF
- 13 TRBJ1-2 TRBV19 CASSRTGGSGYTF